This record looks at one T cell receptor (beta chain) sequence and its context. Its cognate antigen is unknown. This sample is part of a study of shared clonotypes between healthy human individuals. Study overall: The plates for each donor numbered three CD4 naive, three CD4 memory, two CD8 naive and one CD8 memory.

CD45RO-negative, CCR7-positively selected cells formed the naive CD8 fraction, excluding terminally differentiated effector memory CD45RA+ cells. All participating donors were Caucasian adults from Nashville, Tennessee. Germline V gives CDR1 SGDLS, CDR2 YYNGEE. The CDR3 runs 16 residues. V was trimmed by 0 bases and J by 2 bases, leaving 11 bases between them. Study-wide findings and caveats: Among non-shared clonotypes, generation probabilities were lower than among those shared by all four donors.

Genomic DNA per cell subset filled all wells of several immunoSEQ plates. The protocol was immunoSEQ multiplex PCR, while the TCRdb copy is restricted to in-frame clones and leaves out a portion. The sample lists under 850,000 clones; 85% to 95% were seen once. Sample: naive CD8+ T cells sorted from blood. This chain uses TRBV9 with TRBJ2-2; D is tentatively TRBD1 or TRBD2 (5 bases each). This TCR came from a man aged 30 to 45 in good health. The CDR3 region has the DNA TGTGCCAGCAGCGTAGCGGGACCCCCCAACACCGGGGAGCTGTTTTTT. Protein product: CASSVAGPPNTGELFF.